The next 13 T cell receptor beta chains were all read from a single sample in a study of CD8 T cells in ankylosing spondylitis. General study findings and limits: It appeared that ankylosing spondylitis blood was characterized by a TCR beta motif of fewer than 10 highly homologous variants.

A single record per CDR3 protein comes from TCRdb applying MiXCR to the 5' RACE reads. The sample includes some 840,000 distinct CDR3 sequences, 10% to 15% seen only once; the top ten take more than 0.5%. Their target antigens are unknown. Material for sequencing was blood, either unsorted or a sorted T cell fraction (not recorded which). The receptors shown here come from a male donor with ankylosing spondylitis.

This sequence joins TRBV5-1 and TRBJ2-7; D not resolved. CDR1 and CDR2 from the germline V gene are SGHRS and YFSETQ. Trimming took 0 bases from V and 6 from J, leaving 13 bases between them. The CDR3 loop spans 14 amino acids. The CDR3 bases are TGCGCCAGCAGCTTGGGGCTAGGCCCCGCCGAGCAGTACTTC. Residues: CASSLGLGPAEQYF.

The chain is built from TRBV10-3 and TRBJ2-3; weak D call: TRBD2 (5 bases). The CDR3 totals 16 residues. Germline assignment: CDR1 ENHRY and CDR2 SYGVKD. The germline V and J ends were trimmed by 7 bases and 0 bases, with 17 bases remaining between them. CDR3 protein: CAITPGILTSTDTQYF. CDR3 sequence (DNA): TGTGCCATCACCCCCGGGATCCTTACTAGCACAGATACGCAGTATTTT.

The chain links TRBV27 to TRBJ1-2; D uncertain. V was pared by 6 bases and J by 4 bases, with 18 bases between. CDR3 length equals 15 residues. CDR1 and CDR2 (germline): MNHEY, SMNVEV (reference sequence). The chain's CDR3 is CASRVRTFSTYGYTF. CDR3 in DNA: TGTGCCAGCAGGGTCAGGACCTTCAGTACCTATGGCTACACCTTC.

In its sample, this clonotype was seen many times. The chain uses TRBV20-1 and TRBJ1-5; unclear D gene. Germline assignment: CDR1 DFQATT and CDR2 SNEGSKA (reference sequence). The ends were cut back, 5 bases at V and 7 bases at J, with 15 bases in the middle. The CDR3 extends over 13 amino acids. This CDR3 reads CSARVHGGQPQHF. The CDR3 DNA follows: TGCAGTGCTCGGGTCCATGGAGGGCAGCCCCAGCATTTT.

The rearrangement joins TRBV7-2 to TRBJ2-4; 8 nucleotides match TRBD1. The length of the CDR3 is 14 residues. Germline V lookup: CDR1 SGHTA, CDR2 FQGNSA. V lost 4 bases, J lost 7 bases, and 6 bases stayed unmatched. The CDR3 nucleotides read TGTGCCAGCAGCTCGACAGGGGTGGGCAACATTCAGTACTTC. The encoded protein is CASSSTGVGNIQYF.

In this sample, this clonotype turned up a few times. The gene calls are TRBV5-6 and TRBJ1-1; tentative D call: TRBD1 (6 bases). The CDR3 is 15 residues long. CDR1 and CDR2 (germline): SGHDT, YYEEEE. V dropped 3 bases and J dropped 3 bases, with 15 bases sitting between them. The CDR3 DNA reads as TGTGCCAGCAGCTACAGGGTACGAAAGGACACTGAAGCTTTCTTT. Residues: CASSYRVRKDTEAFF.

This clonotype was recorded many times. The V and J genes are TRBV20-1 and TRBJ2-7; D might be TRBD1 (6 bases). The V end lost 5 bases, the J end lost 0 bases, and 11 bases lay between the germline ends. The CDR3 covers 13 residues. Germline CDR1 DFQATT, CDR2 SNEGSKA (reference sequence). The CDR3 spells CSAPTGISYEQYF. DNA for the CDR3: TGCAGTGCTCCTACAGGGATCTCCTACGAGCAGTACTTC.

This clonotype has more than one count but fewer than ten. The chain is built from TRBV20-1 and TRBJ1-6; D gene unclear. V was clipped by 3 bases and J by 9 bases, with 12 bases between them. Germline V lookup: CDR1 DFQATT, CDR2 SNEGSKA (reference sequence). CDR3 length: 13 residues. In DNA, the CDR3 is TGCAGTGCTAGTTGGAGGTTTGGTTCACCCCTCCACTTT. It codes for CSASWRFGSPLHF.

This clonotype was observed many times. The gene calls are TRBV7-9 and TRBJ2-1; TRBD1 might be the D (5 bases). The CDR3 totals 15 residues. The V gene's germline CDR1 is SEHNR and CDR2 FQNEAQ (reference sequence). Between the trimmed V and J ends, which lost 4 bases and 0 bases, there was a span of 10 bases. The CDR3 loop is CASSYRQSSYNEQFF. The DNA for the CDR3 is TGTGCCAGCAGCTACCGACAGAGCTCCTACAATGAGCAGTTCTTC.

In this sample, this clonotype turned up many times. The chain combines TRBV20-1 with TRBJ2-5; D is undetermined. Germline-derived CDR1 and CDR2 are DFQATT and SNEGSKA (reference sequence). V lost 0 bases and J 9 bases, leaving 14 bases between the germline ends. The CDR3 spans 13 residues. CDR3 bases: TGCAGTGCTAGAGATTCAACCCCCGGGTCCCAGTACTTC. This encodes CSARDSTPGSQYF.

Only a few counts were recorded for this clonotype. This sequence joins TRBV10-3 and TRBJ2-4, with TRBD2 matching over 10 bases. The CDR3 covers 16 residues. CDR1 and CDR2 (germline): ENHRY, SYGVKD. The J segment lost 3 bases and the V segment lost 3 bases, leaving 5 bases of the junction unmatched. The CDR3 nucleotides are TGTGCCATCAGTGAACCTAGCGGGAGAGGCAAAAACATTCAGTACTTC. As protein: CAISEPSGRGKNIQYF.

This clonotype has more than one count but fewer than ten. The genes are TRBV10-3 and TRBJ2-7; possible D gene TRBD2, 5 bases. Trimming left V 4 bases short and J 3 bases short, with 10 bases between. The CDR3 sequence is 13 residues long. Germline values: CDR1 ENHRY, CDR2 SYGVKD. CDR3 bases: TGTGCCATCAGTGGTTTTGGAGGCTACGAGCAGTACTTC. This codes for CAISGFGGYEQYF.

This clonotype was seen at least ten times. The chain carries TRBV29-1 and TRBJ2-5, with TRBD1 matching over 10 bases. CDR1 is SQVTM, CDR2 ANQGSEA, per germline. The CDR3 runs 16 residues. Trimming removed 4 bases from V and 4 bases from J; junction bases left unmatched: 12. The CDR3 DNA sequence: TGCAGCGTTGTGGGCCTGGCGAGGGACAGGGGAGAGACCCAGTACTTC. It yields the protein CSVVGLARDRGETQYF.